What follows describes a single T cell receptor beta chain. The antigen it binds to is not known. Within one base of it there is no much larger clone, and no base qualities were kept. From a lookup of the germline V gene (reference sequence), CDR1 and CDR2 are LNHDA and SQIVND. Cut back by 5 bases and 7 bases, the V and J ends lie 15 bases apart. The CDR3 spans 14 residues, from the cysteine through the phenylalanine. Only CDR3 DNA remains: 42 bases, in frame from the first base. TCRbeta CDR3 regions were amplified from genomic DNA by means of the immunoSEQ Assay, a bias-controlled multiplex PCR. Per the original workflow: Nucleated cell counts per sample were estimated from amplification of reference gene primers within the assay. To quantify the absolute abundance of each unique TCRbeta CDR3 rearrangement, sequence reads were collapsed and filtered. For each sample, productive Simpson clonality was calculated as the square root of Simpson's diversity index across productive rearrangements. TCRdb provides this immuneACCESS table in a form limited to in-frame rearrangements. Some clones are lacking; in checked studies, under half of them reflect an unresolved V gene, and why the rest are absent is not known. The DNA was the basis for D and trimming; V, J and clone size are from that table. Counted in this sample were 250,000 or so clones; roughly 80% of them appeared once. The ten largest clones represent approximately 6.3% of the sample.

Whole blood was collected in K2EDTA tubes by collaborating institutions according to the institutions' own protocols. For TCRbeta analysis, collaborator samples were shipped as frozen whole blood, as isolated PBMCs, or as DNA extracted from either sample type. The data are from a study of blood T cell repertoires in COVID-19 (dated by TCRdb to 2020 to 2021). In the study overall: Collaborator samples came from the United States, Italy and Spain and covered acute and convalescent phases of COVID-19. The prospective study material was composed of cDNA or gDNA derived from T cells, B-cell-depleted T cells, or PBMCs. Deeply sampled blood TCRbeta repertoires from subjects exposed to, actively infected with, or recovered from COVID-19 were included in the dataset. The repertoires were released in a freely available public database intended as a resource for research on the immune response to SARS-CoV-2. Samples came from the ongoing ImmuneRACE study (first 160 participants) plus 1,254 subjects from 6 global collaborators. Nearly every sample came with metadata listing a de-identified subject ID, COVID-19 status, age in years and sex. Where HLA class I and class II types were available, the types were taken from metadata supplied by the sample provider, not from assay-based typing.

General findings and caveats noted by the study authors: Clinical and demographic metadata were provided uncurated, with the amount varying by source and participant.

The chain employs TRBV19 and TRBJ2-1; TRBD2 is a possible D gene, resting on 6 matching bases. The sequencing sample was made of peripheral blood. The sequence was collected from a woman aged 55-70 years with active or convalescent COVID-19. The DNA is TGTGCCAGTAGTGCGTCGGGGGTAGGGAATGAGCAGTTCTTC. It encodes CASSASGVGNEQFF.